Listed below are T cell receptor beta chains from one sample, sequenced in a study of cytomegalovirus exposure and HLA in healthy donors. Only in-frame clones appear in the TCRdb table, and some are missing; sequencing was by immunoSEQ multiplex PCR. The table includes some 150,000 clones, more than 70% detected once. The sequencing sample was made of PBMCs. These TCRs come from a middle-aged woman in good health and CMV-seropositive. The CDR3 runs from the conserved cysteine through the conserved F or W. The order of the fields is clone size, J gene, V gene, D gene, CDR3 DNA, CDR3 protein. A D gene is named only where the DNA matches it firmly. Part of the rows lack a size; the others show once, few, many or a class for expanded clones.

>few|TRBJ2-7|TRBV7-6|-
TGTGCCAGCAGCTTATTCGGAGAGGAGCTTTCCTTC
CASSLFGEELSF
>-|TRBJ1-1|TRBV5-1|-
TGCGCCAGCAGCTTGGAGGGGCCGTTGACTGAAGCTTTCTTT
CASSLEGPLTEAFF
>-|TRBJ2-3|TRBV30|TRBD2
TGTGCCTGGCGAAGTAGCGGGAGGAGGACAGATACGCAGTATTTT
CAWRSSGRRTDTQYF
>-|TRBJ2-7|TRBV29-1|-
TGCAGCGCCTTCCTTGGGGAAGGGCCAGGGTACGAGCAGTACTTC
CSAFLGEGPGYEQYF
>once|TRBJ1-2|TRBV7-9|-
TGTGCCAGCAGCTTACCAGACACCCACCCGGACACCCACTTC
CASSLPDTHPDTHF
>once|TRBJ2-2|TRBV5-1|-
TGCGCCAGCAGCTTGGGAGGGACGGGAGCCGGGGAGCTGTTTTTT
CASSLGGTGAGELFF
>once|TRBJ2-3|TRBV7-6|TRBD2
TGTGCCAGCAGCCCACGGACTAGCGGACCTCCAGATACGCAGTATTTT
CASSPRTSGPPDTQYF
>-|TRBJ2-5|TRBV4-2|TRBD2
TGTGCCAGCAGCCCAAGTCCTAGCGGTACCCAAGAGACCCAGTACTTC
CASSPSPSGTQETQYF
>-|TRBJ2-3|TRBV11-2|-
TGTGCCAGCAGCGGGCGGACAGCACTAAGCACAGATACGCAGTATTTT
CASSGRTALSTDTQYF
>-|TRBJ2-7|TRBV6-5|TRBD1
TGTGCCAGCAGCCGACAGGGGTACGAGCAGTACTTC
CASSRQGYEQYF
>-|TRBJ2-7|TRBV5-1|-
TGCGCCAGCAGCAGGCTGGGGGCCTACGAGCAGTACTTC
CASSRLGAYEQYF
>-|TRBJ2-3|TRBV7-3|-
TGTGCCAGCAGCTTTGATGGGACTTCCACAGATACGCAGTATTTT
CASSFDGTSTDTQYF
>-|TRBJ1-1|TRBV9|-
TGTGCCAGCAGCCCCCGGGCGGGGAACACTGAAGCTTTCTTT
CASSPRAGNTEAFF
>-|TRBJ2-7|TRBV7-6|TRBD1
TGTGCCAGCAGCCATAATCCGGGACAGGGAAAGGAAGGCGAGCAGTACTTC
CASSHNPGQGKEGEQYF
>-|TRBJ2-1|TRBV14|TRBD2
TGTGCCAGCAGCCAACGCTCTCTAGCGGGAGACAATGAGCAGTTCTTC
CASSQRSLAGDNEQFF
>-|TRBJ2-1|TRBV5-1|-
TGCGCCAGCAGCTTGGGAGCGGTTTACAATGAGCAGTTCTTC
CASSLGAVYNEQFF
>-|TRBJ2-7|TRBV27|TRBD1
TGTGCCAGCAGTTCACCCTGGGACAGGGCCCACGAGCAGTACTTC
CASSSPWDRAHEQYF
>-|TRBJ1-1|TRBV9|-
TGTGCCAGCAGCCTTCAAGCAGGGCACACTGAAGCTTTCTTT
CASSLQAGHTEAFF
>few|TRBJ2-7|TRBV5-4|TRBD1
TGTGCCAGCAGCCAGAATGGACAGGGTGGCCACGAGCAGTACTTC
CASSQNGQGGHEQYF
>-|TRBJ2-7|TRBV28|-
TGTGCCAGCAGCCTCGGAGGGCCTTTGTACGAGCAGTACTTC
CASSLGGPLYEQYF